This TCR beta chain derives from a study of blood T cells in healthy people across ages (dated by TCRdb to the mid-2010s). The study in broad terms: In model experiments, roughly one uniquely barcoded TCR beta cDNA molecule per two T cells was captured by template switching. Age-related changes in TCR beta repertoire diversity were measured in the study by deep sequencing normalized with unique cDNA molecular identifiers. Four age groups were formed from the donors: young (average roughly 15 years), middle-aged (more than 35), aged (around 62) and long-lived (roughly 88). Donors of different ages were randomly distributed across sequencing lanes to avoid experimental bias. The study analyzed two additional independent replicas of 1 million unique cDNA reads from the same blood draw for two donors, one aged 18 to 30 and one aged 80 or older.

Remarks on this clonotype: Its binding antigen is unknown. Base qualities are not at hand, and no much larger clone is one base apart.

Reading the germline V gene gives CDR1 MGHRA and CDR2 YSYEKL. The trim is 1 base for V and 7 bases for J, with a gap of 11 bases between the germline ends. The CDR3 spans 13 residues, from the cysteine through the phenylalanine. Only the CDR3 DNA stays, 39 bases, in frame from base 1. Study-wide conclusions, independent of this receptor: There was a strong correlation between observed TCR beta diversity and the percentage of naive T cells measured by flow cytometry. Conclusive comparison of naive and antigen-experienced compartments was prevented by the profiling of bulk unsorted PBMCs. Compared with the aged group, more naive CD4+ T cells, fewer expanded clones and increased TCR diversity were shown by the long-lived group, suggesting age selection. Estimates of total diversity based on one million sequenced T cells were considered lower bounds and underestimates. Observed TCR beta diversity per million T cells fell roughly linearly with age, and a significant reduction was already apparent by age roughly 40. Because the CMV infection status of the donors was unknown, age-related changes in expanded clonotypes may potentially have been confounded.

Donors were approximately 42 systemically healthy Caucasian individuals from Russia aged roughly 6 to 95 years. Each donor gave around 9 milliliters of peripheral blood, collected into EDTA-treated Vacutainer tubes. Ficoll-Paque density-gradient centrifugation was used to isolate PBMCs, with at least 6.5 million per sample. Total RNA, at least 5 micrograms per sample, was extracted from PBMCs with Trizol reagent. For every donor, flow cytometry on a PBMC aliquot measured the percentage of naive CD45RAhigh/CD27high T cells. The library was obtained by 5' RACE. Sequencer: Illumina HiSeq 2500. A second roughly 6 to 12 cycle PCR used a sample-barcoded 5' primer and a J-beta primer mix. Each TCR beta cDNA molecule received a unique molecular identifier from a template-switch 5' adaptor carrying 12 random nucleotides. At least 2.5 million CDR3-containing paired-end reads were obtained from each sample. First-strand cDNA synthesis was performed from all RNA using the Mint cDNA synthesis kit, with priming by a TRBC-specific oligonucleotide. Following uracil-DNA glycosylase treatment, a first 18-cycle PCR with universal primers M1SS and BC2_uni_R was performed on all cDNA. Per the original workflow: For normalization, 1 million high-quality reads, each with a distinct molecular identifier, were randomly selected from each sample. Instead of being binned into consensus sequences, reads that shared molecular identifiers were thrown out. MiTCR, run with a Q25 quality threshold and the strictest error-elimination algorithm, handled CDR3 identification, clonotype clustering and error correction. A nonparametric unseen species model with Euler transformation was used to estimate a lower bound on total TCR beta diversity. TCRdb ran its own pipeline on the public reads, namely fastp trimming at Q25 and MiXCR clone calling, and kept in-frame beta chains. Duplicate CDR3 protein sequences are folded into a single record with the most common DNA and genes. TCRdb's processing, not the study's, gives the V and J calls here. For this sample the table gives roughly 1.4 million distinct CDR3 sequences, of which roughly 60% were detected only once. The ten largest account for over 6.5% of the sample.

Input material: blood. This TCR derives from a man aged 18 to 30 in good health. The rearranged segments are TRBV4-1 and TRBJ2-7, with no confident D gene call. The CDR3 sequence is CASSQVQPNEQYF. The DNA reads TGCGCCAGCAGCCAAGTCCAGCCAAATGAGCAGTACTTC.